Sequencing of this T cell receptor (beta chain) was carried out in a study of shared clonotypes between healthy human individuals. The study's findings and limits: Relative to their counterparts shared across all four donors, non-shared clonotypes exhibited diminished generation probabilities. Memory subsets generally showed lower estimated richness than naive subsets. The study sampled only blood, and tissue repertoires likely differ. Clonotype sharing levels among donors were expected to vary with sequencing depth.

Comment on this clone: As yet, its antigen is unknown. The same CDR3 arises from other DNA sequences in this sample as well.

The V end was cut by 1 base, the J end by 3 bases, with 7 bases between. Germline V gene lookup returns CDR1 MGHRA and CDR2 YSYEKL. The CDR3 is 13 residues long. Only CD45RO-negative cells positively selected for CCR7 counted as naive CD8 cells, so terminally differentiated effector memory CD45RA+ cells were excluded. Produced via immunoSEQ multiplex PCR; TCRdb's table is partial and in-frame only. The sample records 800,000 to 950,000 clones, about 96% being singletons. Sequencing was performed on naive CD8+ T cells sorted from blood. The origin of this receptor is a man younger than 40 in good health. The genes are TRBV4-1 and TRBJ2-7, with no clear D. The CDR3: CASSQGDSYEQYF. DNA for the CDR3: TGCGCCAGCAGCCAAGGGGATAGCTACGAGCAGTACTTC.